These 11 T cell receptor beta chains were all obtained from the same sample, sequenced in a study of blood T cell repertoires in COVID-19. Clones were read by immunoSEQ multiplex PCR, and TCRdb kept only the in-frame ones, dropping some. The table shows approximately 280,000 clones, with about 88% occurring only once. Sequencing input: peripheral blood. These receptors originate from a woman in her fifties or sixties with acute or convalescent COVID-19.

V usage is TRBV3-1 (or the pseudogene TRBV3-2) and J usage is TRBJ2-2, with 9 bases identical to TRBD1. Germline-derived CDR1 and CDR2 are LGHDT and YNNKEL (reference sequence). This CDR3 has 16 residues. Trimming removed 3 bases from V and 3 bases from J; junction bases left unmatched: 5. This CDR3 is CASSHPTGGHTGELFF. CDR3 nucleotides: TGTGCCAGCAGCCATCCGACAGGGGGTCACACCGGGGAGCTGTTTTTT.

The rearrangement uses TRBV5-1 and TRBJ2-5, with 13 bases lining up with TRBD2. After removal of 3 bases from V and 1 base from J, the junction contained 6 bases not matched to a gene. The CDR3 runs 17 residues. Germline assignment: CDR1 SGHRS and CDR2 YFSETQ. The CDR3: CASSSTSGGTLQETQYF. The CDR3 bases are TGCGCCAGCAGCTCGACTAGCGGGGGGACCCTCCAAGAGACCCAGTACTTC. Combining the CDR3 with reference TRBV5-1 and TRBJ2-5 gives the whole variable domain KAGVTQTPRYLIKTRGQQVTLSCSPISGHRSVSWYQQTPGQGLQFLFEYFSETQRNKGNFPGRFSGRQFSNSRSEMNVSTLELGDSALYLCASSSTSGGTLQETQYFGPGTRLLVL.

The V gene is TRBV6-2 or TRBV6-3, the J gene TRBJ2-7, with TRBD1 as a possible D gene (6 bases). Trimming cost V 0 bases and J 0 bases, with 15 bases left between them. This CDR3 is 17 amino acids long. The germline gives CDR1 MNHEY, CDR2 SVGEGT. The DNA for the CDR3 is TGTGCCAGCAGTTACTCGTTCGTTACAGGGAGCTCCTACGAGCAGTACTTC. This encodes CASSYSFVTGSSYEQYF.

The gene calls are TRBV29-1 and TRBJ2-7; maybe TRBD1 (6 bases). This CDR3 has 12 residues. Trimming pared 4 bases from V and 5 bases from J, leaving 12 bases between. Germline CDR1 reads SQVTM; CDR2 reads ANQGSEA. The DNA for the CDR3 is TGCAGCGTTGCTCCAGGGGCGGACGAGCAGTACTTC. This encodes CSVAPGADEQYF.

This clone has more than one count but fewer than ten. The chain uses TRBV6-1 and TRBJ1-2; perhaps TRBD1 as D (5 bases). Trimming cost V 0 bases and J 6 bases, with 17 bases left between them. Germline assignment: CDR1 MNHNS and CDR2 SASEGT. The length of the CDR3 is 16 residues. The CDR3 loop is CASSEAWTSMVNGYTF. The CDR3 nucleotides are TGTGCCAGCAGTGAAGCTTGGACAAGCATGGTCAATGGCTACACCTTC.

The rearrangement links TRBV7-9 to TRBJ1-5; 7 bases are shared with TRBD1. Germline lookup yields CDR1 SEHNR and CDR2 FQNEAQ (reference sequence). The CDR3 sequence is 15 residues long. Germline trimming cut 5 bases from V and 1 base from J; bases unmatched to any gene: 5. CDR3 loop: CASSPGTASNQPQHF. CDR3 DNA: TGTGCCAGCAGCCCGGGGACAGCGAGCAATCAGCCCCAGCATTTT.

The chain has TRBV11-3 and TRBJ2-5; 8 positions agree with TRBD2. The CDR3 spans 15 residues. The J segment lost 7 bases and the V segment lost 5 bases, leaving 12 bases of the junction unmatched. Germline assignment: CDR1 SGHNT and CDR2 YENEEA. In nucleotides, the CDR3 is TGTGCCAGCAGCCTCCACAGCGGGGGAGGCGGGACCCAGTACTTC. This sequence encodes CASSLHSGGGGTQYF.

This chain links TRBV2 with TRBJ2-2, with TRBD1 matching over 8 bases. V trimming: 6 bases; J trimming: 7 bases; junction bases outside the gene matches: 13. CDR1 is SNHLY, CDR2 FYNNEI, per germline. The CDR3 runs to 16 residues. CDR3 sequence (DNA): TGTGCCAGCAGCGTACCCGGACAGGGCTTAGGCGGGGAGCTGTTTTTT. It translates to CASSVPGQGLGGELFF.

This chain connects TRBV27 to TRBJ2-7; D gene unclear. The germline gives CDR1 MNHEY, CDR2 SMNVEV (reference sequence). This CDR3 region has 11 residues. The ends were cut back, 4 bases at V and 6 bases at J, with 7 bases in the middle. In nucleotides, the CDR3 is TGTGCCAGCAGTTACGGGTTCGAGCAGTACTTC. Its protein product is CASSYGFEQYF.

The chain links TRBV2 to TRBJ1-5; 7 nucleotides line up with TRBD1. The V and J ends lost 6 bases and 3 bases, in that order; junction bases with no gene match: 8. Germline-derived CDR1 and CDR2 are SNHLY and FYNNEI. This CDR3 comprises 15 residues. The CDR3 protein is CASRQGSAYNQPQHF. In DNA, the CDR3 is TGTGCCAGCAGACAGGGGTCCGCATACAATCAGCCCCAGCATTTT. Variable domain in full (rest from reference TRBV2 and TRBJ1-5): EPEVTQTPSHQVTQMGQEVILRCVPISNHLYFYWYRQILGQKVEFLVSFYNNEISEKSEIFDDQFSVERPDGSNFTLKIRSTKLEDSAMYFCASRQGSAYNQPQHFGDGTRLSIL.

The rearrangement links TRBV5-1 to TRBJ2-3, with TRBD2 identical over 15 bases. The CDR3 runs 17 residues. V gave up 7 bases and J gave up 1 base; unmatched junction bases: 7. Per germline, CDR1 SGHRS and CDR2 YFSETQ. The chain's CDR3 is CASGGTSGRRGTDTQYF. The CDR3 nucleotides read TGCGCCAGCGGAGGGACTAGCGGGAGGAGGGGCACAGATACGCAGTATTTT.